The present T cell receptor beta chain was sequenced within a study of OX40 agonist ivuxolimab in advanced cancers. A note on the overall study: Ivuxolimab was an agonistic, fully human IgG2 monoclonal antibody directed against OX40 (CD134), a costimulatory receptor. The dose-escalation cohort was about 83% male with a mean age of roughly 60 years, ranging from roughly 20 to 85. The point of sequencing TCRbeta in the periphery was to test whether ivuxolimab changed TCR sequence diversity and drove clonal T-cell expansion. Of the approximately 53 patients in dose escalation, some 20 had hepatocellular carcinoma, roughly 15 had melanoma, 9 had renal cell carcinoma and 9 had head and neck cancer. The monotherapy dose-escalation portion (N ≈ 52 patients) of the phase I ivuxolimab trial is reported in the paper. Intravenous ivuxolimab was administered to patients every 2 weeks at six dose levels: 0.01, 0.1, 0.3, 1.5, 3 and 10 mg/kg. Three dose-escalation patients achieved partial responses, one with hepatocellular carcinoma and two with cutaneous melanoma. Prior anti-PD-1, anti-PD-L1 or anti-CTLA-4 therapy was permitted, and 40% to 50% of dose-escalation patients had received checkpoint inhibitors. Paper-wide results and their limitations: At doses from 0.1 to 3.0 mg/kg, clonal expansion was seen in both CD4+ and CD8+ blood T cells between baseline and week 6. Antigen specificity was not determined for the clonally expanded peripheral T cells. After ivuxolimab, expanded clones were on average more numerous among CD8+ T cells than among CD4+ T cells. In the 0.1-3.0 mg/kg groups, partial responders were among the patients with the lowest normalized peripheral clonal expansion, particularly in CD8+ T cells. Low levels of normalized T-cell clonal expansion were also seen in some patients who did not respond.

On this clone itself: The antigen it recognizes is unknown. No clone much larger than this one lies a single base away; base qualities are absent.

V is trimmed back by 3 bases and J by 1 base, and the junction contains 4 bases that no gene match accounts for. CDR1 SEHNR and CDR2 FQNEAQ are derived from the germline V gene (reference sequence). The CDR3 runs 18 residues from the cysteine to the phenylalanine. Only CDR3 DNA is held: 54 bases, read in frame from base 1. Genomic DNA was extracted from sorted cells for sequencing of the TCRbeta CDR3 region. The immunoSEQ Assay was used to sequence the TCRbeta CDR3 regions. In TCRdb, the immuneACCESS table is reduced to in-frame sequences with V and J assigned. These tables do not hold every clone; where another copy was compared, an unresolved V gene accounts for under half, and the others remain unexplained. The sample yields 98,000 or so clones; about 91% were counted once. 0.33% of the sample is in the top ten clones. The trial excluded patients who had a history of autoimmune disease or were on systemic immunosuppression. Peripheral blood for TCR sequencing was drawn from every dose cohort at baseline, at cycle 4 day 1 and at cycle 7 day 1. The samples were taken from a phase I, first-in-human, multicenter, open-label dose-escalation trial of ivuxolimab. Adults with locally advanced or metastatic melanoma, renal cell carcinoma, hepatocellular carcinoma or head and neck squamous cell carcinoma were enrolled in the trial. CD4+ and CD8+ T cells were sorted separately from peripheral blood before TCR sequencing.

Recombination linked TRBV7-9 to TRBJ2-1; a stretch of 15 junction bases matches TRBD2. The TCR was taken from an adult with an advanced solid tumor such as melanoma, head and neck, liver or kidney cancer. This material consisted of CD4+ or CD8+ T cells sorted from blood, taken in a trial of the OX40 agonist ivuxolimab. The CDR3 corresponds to CASSLGLAGGGSYNEQFF. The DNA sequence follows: TGTGCCAGCAGCTTGGGACTAGCGGGAGGTGGGTCCTACAATGAGCAGTTCTTC.